The TCR beta chain described here comes from a study of cytomegalovirus exposure and HLA in healthy donors. This clone was seen a handful of times. Its antigen remains unknown. Other DNA sequences in this sample translate to the same CDR3. Unmatched junction bases numbered 7, after V lost 4 bases and J lost 5 bases. The germline V gene encodes CDR1 SGDLS and CDR2 YYNGEE. The CDR3 has 15 amino acids. Whole-study findings and limits: Later analysis placed DRB1 highest and HLA-C lowest in TCR association rates, which differed by HLA locus. A later analysis, which compared TCR beta chains of equal frequency, found the HLA-associated ones more clonally expanded.

The PCR employed 60 Vbeta primers together with 13 Jbeta primers. Methods used by the authors: Roughly 10 million shared chains were among approximately 87 million unique TCR beta chains counted in a later analysis. Sequencing used immunoSEQ multiplex PCR; TCRdb keeps in-frame clones, though not all of them. V and J calls and clone size come straight from that table; D and trimming were deduced from the DNA. This table has 65,000 to 85,000 clones, approximately 67% appearing once. Sequencing was performed on PBMCs. This TCR came from a woman in her 30s in good health and CMV-seronegative. The chain uses TRBV9 and TRBJ2-5; 11 bases line up with TRBD2. Here the CDR3 reads CASSLSGGAKETQYF. The DNA of the CDR3 is TGTGCCAGCAGCCTTAGCGGGGGGGCGAAGGAGACCCAGTACTTC.